This T cell receptor (beta chain) was profiled in a study of cytomegalovirus exposure and HLA in healthy donors. Regarding the study as a whole: Within the data, a cluster of highly shared sequence variants was likely a sequencing artifact. Researchers left out some V segments, among them TRBV6-2 and TRBV6-3, as indistinguishable.

Germline CDR1 reads SNHLY; CDR2 reads FYNNEI. Trimming took 7 bases from V and 0 from J; bases not matched to a gene: 11. The length of the CDR3 is 16 residues. The PCR contained 60 Vbeta and 13 Jbeta primers. Only in-frame clones appear in the TCRdb table, and some are missing; sequencing was by immunoSEQ multiplex PCR. The sample yields 110,000 or so clones, 82% seen once. This clone was seen a single time. Its specificity is not known. Donors consisted of healthy bone marrow donors. The sample consisted of PBMCs. This clonotype was obtained from a woman younger than 30 in good health and CMV-seronegative. This chain uses TRBV2 with TRBJ2-5; 7 bases align to TRBD1. CDR3 residues: CASTDKGARDQETQYF. The CDR3 nucleotides are TGTGCCAGCACAGACAAGGGGGCGCGGGACCAAGAGACCCAGTACTTC. Full variable domain (outside the CDR3, taken from reference TRBV2 and TRBJ2-5): EPEVTQTPSHQVTQMGQEVILRCVPISNHLYFYWYRQILGQKVEFLVSFYNNEISEKSEIFDDQFSVERPDGSNFTLKIRSTKLEDSAMYFCASTDKGARDQETQYFGPGTRLLVL.